Presented here are 30 T cell receptor beta chains from one specimen sequenced in a study of blood T cell repertoires in COVID-19. Data came from immunoSEQ multiplex PCR; TCRdb stores just in-frame clones and leaves some out. This sample carries under 550,000 clones, 85% to 90% of them seen once, and the ten largest clones take more than 0.7%. The sample was peripheral blood. The receptors come from a man aged 18 to 35 with COVID-19, enrolled during active disease.

The chain links TRBV27 to TRBJ2-1, with 12 bases fitting TRBD2. Trimming at V came to 7 bases and at J to 9 bases, leaving 10 bases not matched to a gene. This CDR3 spans 15 amino acids. Germline CDR1 and CDR2: MNHEY and SMNVEV (reference sequence). CDR3 amino acids: CASNVLTSGSGEQFF. In DNA, the CDR3 is TGTGCCAGCAACGTCCTGACTAGCGGGAGTGGTGAGCAGTTCTTC.

Turning to this clone: A junction end diverges from the germline sequence, so it may reflect a read error. J is TRBJ2-4 and V is TRBV18; 7 bases are a match to TRBD1. CDR1 and CDR2 from the germline V gene are KGHSH and LQKENI. The CDR3 sequence is 11 residues long. The CDR3 sequence is CASSPVGQEEF. CDR3 bases: TGTGCCAGCTCACCAGTTGGACAGGAGGAATTC.

This sequence joins TRBV11-3 and TRBJ2-2; no reliable D call. CDR3 length equals 14 residues. CDR1 is SGHNT, CDR2 YENEEA, per germline. V was cut by 5 bases and J by 0 bases, with 7 bases left in between. Here the CDR3 DNA reads TGTGCCAGCAGCCCCCAGACGAACACCGGGGAGCTGTTTTTT. Translated, it gives CASSPQTNTGELFF.

The chain carries TRBV5-8 and TRBJ2-1; possible D gene TRBD1, 6 bases. Germline V CDR1 and CDR2: SGHTS, YDEGEE. V lost 4 bases and J lost 0, with 14 bases in between. This CDR3 is 16 amino acids long. CDR3 in amino acids: CASSKTGVSSYNEQFF. In DNA form, the CDR3 reads TGTGCCAGCAGCAAGACAGGTGTTAGCTCCTACAATGAGCAGTTCTTC.

The V and J genes are TRBV6-6 and TRBJ2-5; 7 positions agree with TRBD1. This CDR3 comprises 14 residues. Germline lookup yields CDR1 MNHNY and CDR2 SVGAGI (reference sequence). The V gene end was trimmed by 8 bases and the J gene end by 2 bases; junction bases not matched to a gene: 8. As DNA, the CDR3 is TGTGCCAGCCAAAGAGGGACAGCACAAGAGACCCAGTACTTC. Its protein product is CASQRGTAQETQYF.

The chain is built from TRBV10-3 and TRBJ2-1; 8 bases match TRBD2. The CDR3 runs to 16 residues. V was clipped by 6 bases and J by 8 bases; unmatched bases: 15. The germline V gene has CDR1 ENHRY and CDR2 SYGVKD. CDR3 sequence reads: CAIRAGDGRRSDEQFF. The CDR3 bases are TGTGCCATCAGAGCGGGGGATGGTCGACGTAGCGATGAGCAGTTCTTC.

This clone appeared a few times. The chain couples TRBV19 to TRBJ2-7; a possible D gene is TRBD2 (6 bases). CDR1 and CDR2 (germline): LNHDA, SQIVND (reference sequence). Trimming left V 3 bases short and J 4 bases short, with 10 bases between. This CDR3 contains 13 residues. The CDR3 DNA follows: TGTGCCAGTAGTATGGGACTCCTATACGAGCAGTACTTC. Its translation: CASSMGLLYEQYF.

As concerns this clone: The sample carries other DNA sequences with the same CDR3. The chain has TRBV6-5 and TRBJ2-3; the match to TRBD2 covers 8 bases. The germline CDR1 and CDR2 sequences are MNHEY and SVGAGI. CDR3 size: 13 residues. V was clipped by 6 bases and J by 6 bases; unmatched bases: 5. The CDR3 protein is CASSPPGGDTQYF. Written as DNA, the CDR3 is TGTGCCAGCAGCCCCCCGGGGGGGGATACGCAGTATTTT.

J is TRBJ2-3 and V is TRBV7-9; D perhaps matches TRBD2 (5 bases). The CDR3 covers 16 residues. V was clipped by 3 bases and J by 0 bases, with 13 bases between them. In germline, CDR1 is SEHNR, CDR2 FQNEAQ (reference sequence). The CDR3 DNA sequence: TGTGCCAGCAGCTTGGGAGAAACAGCTAGCACAGATACGCAGTATTTT. It codes for CASSLGETASTDTQYF. Based on the CDR3 plus reference TRBV7-9 and TRBJ2-3, the full variable domain is DTGVSQNPRHKITKRGQNVTFRCDPISEHNRLYWYRQTLGQGPEFLTYFQNEAQLEKSRLLSDRFSAERPKGSFSTLEIQRTEQGDSAMYLCASSLGETASTDTQYFGPGTRLTVL.

The gene calls are TRBV20-1 and TRBJ2-7, with no clear D. The CDR3 extends over 11 amino acids. From germline, CDR1 is DFQATT and CDR2 SNEGSKA (reference sequence). V was clipped by 4 bases and J by 2 bases, with 6 bases between them. The CDR3 reads CSATQAYEQYF. DNA of the CDR3: TGCAGTGCTACACAAGCCTACGAGCAGTACTTC.

V gene TRBV6-2 or TRBV6-3 combines with J gene TRBJ2-3; 10 bases are a match to TRBD2. Trimming at V came to 5 bases and at J to 7 bases, leaving 3 bases not matched to a gene. CDR1 is MNHEY and CDR2 is SVGEGT in the germline V gene. This CDR3 has 13 amino acids. CDR3 DNA: TGTGCCAGCAGTAGCGGGGGGGCGAATACGCAGTATTTT. Amino acids: CASSSGGANTQYF.

Points on this clone: Other nucleotide sequences in the sample specify the same CDR3. The V gene is TRBV19, the J gene TRBJ2-1, with 7 bases fitting TRBD2. CDR1 and CDR2 from the germline V gene are LNHDA and SQIVND (reference sequence). The CDR3 has 14 residues. The V gene end was trimmed by 1 base and the J gene end by 7 bases; junction bases not matched to a gene: 4. CDR3 sequence reads: CASSIVSSGNEQFF. Here the CDR3 DNA reads TGTGCCAGTAGTATAGTCTCTAGCGGAAATGAGCAGTTCTTC.

Written as DNA, the CDR3 is TGCGCCAGCAGGACTGGGGGGTCCAACTATGGCTACACCTTC. Protein: CASRTGGSNYGYTF. The chain combines TRBV5-1 with TRBJ1-2; D may be TRBD1 (5 bases). The V gene's germline CDR1 is SGHRS and CDR2 YFSETQ. V lost 5 bases, J lost 2 bases, and 13 bases lay in between. This CDR3 is 14 amino acids long.

The rearrangement joins TRBV5-1 to TRBJ1-4; 8 bases agree with TRBD1. The CDR3 runs 15 residues. Germline assignment: CDR1 SGHRS and CDR2 YFSETQ. The ends lost 4 bases at V and 5 bases at J; junction bases unmatched: 7. The CDR3 nucleotides are TGCGCCAGCAGCCCTCAGGGGGCTTCGAATGAAAAACTGTTTTTT. Encoded protein: CASSPQGASNEKLFF.

The chain has TRBV30 and TRBJ2-3, with a weak D call TRBD1 (5 bases). CDR1 and CDR2 (germline): GTSNPN, SVGIG (reference sequence). This CDR3 is built from 19 residues. The V and J ends lost 0 bases and 4 bases respectively, with 26 bases between them. The CDR3 reads CAWSVPLGGAPLGADTQYF. CDR3 DNA: TGTGCCTGGAGTGTACCCCTCGGTGGGGCTCCGCTCGGCGCAGATACGCAGTATTTT.

This rearrangement joins TRBV6-1 to TRBJ1-5, with D possibly being TRBD1 (6 bases). The ends were cut back, 2 bases at V and 6 bases at J, with 11 bases in the middle. There are 14 residues in the CDR3. Germline V gives CDR1 MNHNS, CDR2 SASEGT. The CDR3 loop reads CASSESGASQPQHF. CDR3 DNA: TGTGCCAGCAGTGAATCAGGGGCGAGTCAGCCCCAGCATTTT.

The V gene is TRBV25-1, the J gene TRBJ2-7; TRBD2 matches 12 bases. V gave up 6 bases and J gave up 5 bases; unmatched junction bases: 5. The CDR3 contains 14 residues. Germline V gene sequence: CDR1 MGHDK, CDR2 SYGVNS. The CDR3 region is CASRGTSGSNEQYF. In nucleotides, the CDR3 is TGTGCCAGCAGGGGGACTAGCGGGTCCAACGAGCAGTACTTC.

The CDR3 DNA reads as TGTGCCAGCAGCAAAGGAGAAACTGGCGGTCGGGAGACCCAGTACTTC. Translation gives CASSKGETGGRETQYF. The rearrangement links TRBV21-1 to TRBJ2-5; the tabulated D call, TRBD2, remains unverified against the DNA. TRBV21-1 has pseudogene status. The CDR3 sequence is 16 residues long.

This clone occurred many times. V and J are TRBV5-6 and TRBJ2-1; 9 bases line up with TRBD1. In germline, CDR1 is SGHDT, CDR2 YYEEEE. The trim removed 0 bases at V and 4 bases at J, leaving 2 bases unmatched. The CDR3 contains 15 residues. CDR3 sequence (DNA): TGTGCCAGCAGCTTGGGACAGGGGGGTTACAATGAGCAGTTCTTC. Amino acid sequence: CASSLGQGGYNEQFF.

The chain combines TRBV19 with TRBJ1-3; 9 bases are a match to TRBD1. The CDR3 loop spans 16 amino acids. The V segment lost 6 bases and the J segment 3 bases; nucleotides outside the gene matches: 9. The germline V gene encodes CDR1 LNHDA and CDR2 SQIVND (reference sequence). The DNA for the CDR3 is TGTGCCAGTAGCCTCGGAGACAGGGGGTTTGGAAACACCATATATTTT. Protein sequence: CASSLGDRGFGNTIYF.

Written as DNA, the CDR3 is TGTGCCAGCAGCCCAGGGGGTATCTATGAAAAACTGTTTTTT. Its translation: CASSPGGIYEKLFF. The rearrangement links TRBV5-6 to TRBJ1-4, with TRBD1 matching over 7 bases. This CDR3 is built from 14 residues. The V segment lost 4 bases and the J segment 6 bases; nucleotides outside the gene matches: 6. Germline loops: CDR1 SGHDT, CDR2 YYEEEE.

The chain recombines TRBV7-9 with TRBJ2-5; D is perhaps TRBD2 (5 bases). The germline V gene has CDR1 SEHNR and CDR2 FQNEAQ (reference sequence). This CDR3 contains 14 residues. Trimming took 1 base from V and 4 from J, leaving 10 bases between them. Here the CDR3 reads CASSLGTAGETQYF. The DNA for the CDR3 is TGTGCCAGCAGCTTAGGGACCGCGGGAGAGACCCAGTACTTC.

V gene TRBV5-1 combines with J gene TRBJ1-1, with D hard to call. This CDR3 comprises 13 residues. V was shortened by 0 bases and J by 1 base, with 4 bases between the two germline ends. Germline V gene lookup returns CDR1 SGHRS and CDR2 YFSETQ. In DNA form, the CDR3 reads TGCGCCAGCAGCTTGGACAGGAACACTGAAGCTTTCTTT. This translates into CASSLDRNTEAFF. The full variable domain, completed using reference TRBV5-1 and TRBJ1-1, is KAGVTQTPRYLIKTRGQQVTLSCSPISGHRSVSWYQQTPGQGLQFLFEYFSETQRNKGNFPGRFSGRQFSNSRSEMNVSTLELGDSALYLCASSLDRNTEAFFGQGTRLTVV.

On this clone: The same CDR3 is also encoded by other DNA sequences in this sample. This chain connects TRBV27 to TRBJ2-2; 10 bases are shared with TRBD1. The V gene's germline CDR1 is MNHEY and CDR2 SMNVEV (reference sequence). This CDR3 has 15 residues. J gave up 5 bases and V 2 bases, and 2 bases lay outside the gene matches. The CDR3 nucleotides are TGTGCCAGCAGTTTAGACAGGGGGCTGACCGGGGAGCTGTTTTTT. This translates into CASSLDRGLTGELFF.

Details on this clone: A read error may explain this, as a much larger clone is one base away. The chain carries TRBV11-3 and TRBJ2-6; D gene ambiguous. CDR3 length: 15 residues. Germline CDR1 is SGHNT and CDR2 is YENEEA. V lost 3 bases and J lost 0, with 6 bases in between. The CDR3 bases are TGTGCCAGCAGCTTGTACGGCTCTGGGGCCAACGTCCTGACTTTC. Translating it yields CASSLYGSGANVLTF.

This clone occurred once. The gene calls are TRBV6-5 and TRBJ2-2, with D perhaps TRBD2 (6 bases). V lost 6 bases to trimming and J lost 5 bases, with 10 bases between them. Germline V gene sequence: CDR1 MNHEY, CDR2 SVGAGI. CDR3 size: 13 residues. CDR3 loop: CASSGGRTGELFF. CDR3 sequence (DNA): TGTGCCAGCAGCGGGGGAAGGACCGGGGAGCTGTTTTTT.

The chain employs TRBV10-3 and TRBJ2-3; 10 bases map to TRBD2. Looked up from germline, CDR1 is ENHRY and CDR2 is SYGVKD. The CDR3 spans 15 residues. Trimming took 3 bases from V and 1 from J; bases not matched to a gene: 1. DNA for the CDR3: TGTGCCATCAGTGACACTAGCGGGGGCACAGATACGCAGTATTTT. It specifies CAISDTSGGTDTQYF.

V and J are TRBV3-1 (or the pseudogene TRBV3-2) and TRBJ1-3, with D maybe TRBD1 (5 bases). The CDR3 contains 12 residues. Per germline, CDR1 LGHDT and CDR2 YNNKEL (reference sequence). V shed 8 bases and J shed 8 bases, with 13 bases lying between them. The CDR3 is CASGPPGDTIYF. DNA for the CDR3: TGTGCCAGCGGGCCCCCGGGGGACACCATATATTTT.

The J gene is TRBJ1-2, the V gene TRBV5-8; no clear D gene. The germline CDR1 and CDR2 sequences are SGHTS and YDEGEE. V shed 10 bases and J shed 8 bases, with 27 bases lying between them. The CDR3 extends over 15 amino acids. The CDR3 coding sequence is TGTGCCGCAGCTTTAAGAGGGCTCCCTTACAAGGGCTACACCTTC. Translating it yields CAAALRGLPYKGYTF.

The chain couples TRBV5-1 to TRBJ2-1; 13 bases line up with TRBD2. Germline CDR1 and CDR2: SGHRS and YFSETQ. The CDR3 covers 16 residues. Losses at the gene ends were 4 bases for V and 5 bases for J; bases not matched to a gene: 6. The CDR3 region is CASSLTSGRAHNEQFF. The CDR3 region has the DNA TGCGCCAGCAGCCTTACTAGCGGGAGGGCCCACAATGAGCAGTTCTTC.